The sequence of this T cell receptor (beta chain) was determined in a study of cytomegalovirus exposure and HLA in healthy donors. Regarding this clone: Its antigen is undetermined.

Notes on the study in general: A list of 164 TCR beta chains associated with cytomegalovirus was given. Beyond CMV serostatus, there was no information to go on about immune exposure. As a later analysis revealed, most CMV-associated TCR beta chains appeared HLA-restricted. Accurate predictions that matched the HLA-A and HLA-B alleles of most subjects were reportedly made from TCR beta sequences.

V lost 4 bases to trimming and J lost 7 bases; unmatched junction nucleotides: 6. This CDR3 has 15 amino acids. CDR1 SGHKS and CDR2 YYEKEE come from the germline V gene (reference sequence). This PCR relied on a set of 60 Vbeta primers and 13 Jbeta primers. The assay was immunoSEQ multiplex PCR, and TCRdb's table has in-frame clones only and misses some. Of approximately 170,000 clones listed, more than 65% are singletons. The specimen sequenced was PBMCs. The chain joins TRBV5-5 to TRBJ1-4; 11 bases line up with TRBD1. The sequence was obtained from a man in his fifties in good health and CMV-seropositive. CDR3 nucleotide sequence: TGTGCCAGCAGCCCCGGGGGGACAGGGGGTGAAAAACTGTTTTTT. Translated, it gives CASSPGGTGGEKLFF.